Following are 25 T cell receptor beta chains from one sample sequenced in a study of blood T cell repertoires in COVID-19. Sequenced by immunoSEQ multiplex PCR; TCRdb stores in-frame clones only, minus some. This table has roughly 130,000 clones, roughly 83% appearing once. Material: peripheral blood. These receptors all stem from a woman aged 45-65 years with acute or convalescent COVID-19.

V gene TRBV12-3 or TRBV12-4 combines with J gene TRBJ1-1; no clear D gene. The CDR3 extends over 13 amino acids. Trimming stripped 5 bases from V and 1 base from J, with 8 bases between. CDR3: CASSPYTNTEAFF. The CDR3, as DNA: TGTGCCAGCAGTCCTTACACGAACACTGAAGCTTTCTTT.

Written as DNA, the CDR3 is TGTGCCAGCTCACCTAGACAGCAAAATAGCAATCAGCCCCAGCATTTT. Amino acid sequence: CASSPRQQNSNQPQHF. V usage is TRBV18 and J usage is TRBJ1-5; TRBD1 is a possible D gene (5 bases). This CDR3 region has 16 residues. Looked up from germline, CDR1 is KGHSH and CDR2 is LQKENI. Trimming removed 3 bases at V and 0 bases at J, with 12 bases between.

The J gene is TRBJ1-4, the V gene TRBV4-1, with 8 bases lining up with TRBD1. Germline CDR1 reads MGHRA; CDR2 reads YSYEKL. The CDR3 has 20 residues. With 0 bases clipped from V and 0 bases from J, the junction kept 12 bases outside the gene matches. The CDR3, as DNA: TGCGCCAGCAGCCAAGACGGCCAGGGGGCATTTGGGACAACTAATGAAAAACTGTTTTTT. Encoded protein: CASSQDGQGAFGTTNEKLFF.

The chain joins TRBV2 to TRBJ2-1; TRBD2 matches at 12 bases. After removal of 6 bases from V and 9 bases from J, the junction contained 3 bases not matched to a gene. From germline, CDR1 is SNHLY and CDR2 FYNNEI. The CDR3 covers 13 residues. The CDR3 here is CASRTSGGTEQFF. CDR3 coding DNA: TGTGCCAGCAGGACTAGCGGGGGTACTGAGCAGTTCTTC.

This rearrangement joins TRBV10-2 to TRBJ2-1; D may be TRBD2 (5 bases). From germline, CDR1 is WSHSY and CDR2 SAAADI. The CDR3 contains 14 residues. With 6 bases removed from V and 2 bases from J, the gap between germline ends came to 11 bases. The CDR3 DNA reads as TGCGCCAGCAGAAAGACTACCACCTACAATGAGCAGTTCTTC. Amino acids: CASRKTTTYNEQFF.

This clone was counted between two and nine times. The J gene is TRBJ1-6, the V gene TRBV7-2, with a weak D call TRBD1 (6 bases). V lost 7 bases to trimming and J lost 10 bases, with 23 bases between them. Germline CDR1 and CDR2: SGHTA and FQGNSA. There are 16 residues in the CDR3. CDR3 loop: CASIRDLAAGGSPLHF. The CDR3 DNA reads TGTGCCAGCATCAGAGACTTGGCGGCGGGGGGCTCACCCCTCCACTTT.

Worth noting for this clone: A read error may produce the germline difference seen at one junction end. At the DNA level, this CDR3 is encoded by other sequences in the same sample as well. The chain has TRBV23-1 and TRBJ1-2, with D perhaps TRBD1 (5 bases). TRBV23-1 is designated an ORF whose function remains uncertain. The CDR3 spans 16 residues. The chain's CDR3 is CASSQSPSGGNYGYTF. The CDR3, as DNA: TGCGCCAGCAGCCAATCTCCTTCGGGGGGTAACTATGGCTACACCTTC.

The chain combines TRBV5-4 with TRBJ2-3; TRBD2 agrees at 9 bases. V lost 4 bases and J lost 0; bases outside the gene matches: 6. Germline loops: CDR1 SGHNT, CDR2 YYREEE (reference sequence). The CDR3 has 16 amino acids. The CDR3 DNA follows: TGTGCCAGCAGCCTCGGGCGGGGGGGGAGCACAGATACGCAGTATTTT. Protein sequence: CASSLGRGGSTDTQYF.

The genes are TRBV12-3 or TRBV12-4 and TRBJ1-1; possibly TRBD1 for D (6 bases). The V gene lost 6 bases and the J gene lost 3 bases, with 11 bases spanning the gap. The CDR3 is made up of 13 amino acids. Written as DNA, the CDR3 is TGTGCCAGCAGCAGGGGATTGGACACTGAAGCTTTCTTT. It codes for CASSRGLDTEAFF.

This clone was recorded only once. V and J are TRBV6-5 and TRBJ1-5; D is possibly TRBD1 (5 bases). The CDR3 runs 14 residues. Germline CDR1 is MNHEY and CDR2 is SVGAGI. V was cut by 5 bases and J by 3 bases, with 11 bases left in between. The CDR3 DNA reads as TGTGCCAGCAGTACCGGGGGACCCAATCAGCCCCAGCATTTT. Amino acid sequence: CASSTGGPNQPQHF.

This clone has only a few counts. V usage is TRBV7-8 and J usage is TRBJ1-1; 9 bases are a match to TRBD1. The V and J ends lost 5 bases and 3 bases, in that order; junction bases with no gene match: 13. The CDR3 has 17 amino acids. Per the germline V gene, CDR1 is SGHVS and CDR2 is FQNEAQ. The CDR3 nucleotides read TGTGCCAGCAGCCCGAAAAGAACAGGGGGCGCGGACACTGAAGCTTTCTTT. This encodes CASSPKRTGGADTEAFF.

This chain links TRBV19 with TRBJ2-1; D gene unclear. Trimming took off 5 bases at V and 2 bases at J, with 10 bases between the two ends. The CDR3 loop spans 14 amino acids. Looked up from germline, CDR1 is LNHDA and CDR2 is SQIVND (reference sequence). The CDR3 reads CASSPDNPYNEQFF. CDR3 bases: TGTGCCAGTAGTCCCGACAATCCCTACAATGAGCAGTTCTTC.

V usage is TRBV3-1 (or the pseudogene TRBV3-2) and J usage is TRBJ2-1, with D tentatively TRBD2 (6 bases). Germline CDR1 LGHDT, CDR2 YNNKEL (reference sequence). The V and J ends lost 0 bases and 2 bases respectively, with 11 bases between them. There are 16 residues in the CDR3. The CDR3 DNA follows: TGTGCCAGCAGCCAAGAATTGGGACTCACCTACAATGAGCAGTTCTTC. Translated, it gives CASSQELGLTYNEQFF.

CDR3 sequence reads: CASSETNYGYTF. CDR3 bases: TGTGCCAGCAGCGAAACAAATTATGGCTACACCTTC. The chain carries TRBV6-2 or TRBV6-3 and TRBJ1-2; D gene unclear. The CDR3 runs 12 residues. The V gene's germline CDR1 is MNHEY and CDR2 SVGEGT. The V and J ends lost 6 bases and 5 bases respectively, with 10 bases between them.

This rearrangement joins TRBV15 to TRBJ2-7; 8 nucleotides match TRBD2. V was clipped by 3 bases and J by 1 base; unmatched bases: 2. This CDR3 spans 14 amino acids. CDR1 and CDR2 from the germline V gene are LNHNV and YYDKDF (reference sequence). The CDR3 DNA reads TGTGCCACCAGCAGGGAGCGGGGGTCCTACGAGCAGTACTTC. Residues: CATSRERGSYEQYF.

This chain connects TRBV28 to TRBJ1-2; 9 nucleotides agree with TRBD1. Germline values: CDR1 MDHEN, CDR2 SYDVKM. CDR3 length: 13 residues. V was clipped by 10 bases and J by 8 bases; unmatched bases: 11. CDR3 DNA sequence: TGTGCCATCACTCGGACAGGGGATAAAGGCTACACCTTC. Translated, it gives CAITRTGDKGYTF.

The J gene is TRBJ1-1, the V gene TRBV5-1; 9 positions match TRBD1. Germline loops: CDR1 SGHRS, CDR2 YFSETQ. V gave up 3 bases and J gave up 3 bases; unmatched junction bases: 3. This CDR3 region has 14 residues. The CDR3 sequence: CASSSGTGYTEAFF. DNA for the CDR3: TGCGCCAGCAGCTCAGGGACAGGGTACACTGAAGCTTTCTTT. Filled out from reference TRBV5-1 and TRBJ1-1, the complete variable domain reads KAGVTQTPRYLIKTRGQQVTLSCSPISGHRSVSWYQQTPGQGLQFLFEYFSETQRNKGNFPGRFSGRQFSNSRSEMNVSTLELGDSALYLCASSSGTGYTEAFFGQGTRLTVV.

CDR3 residues: CASSPSERGGGDTQYF. For the CDR3, the DNA is TGCGCCAGCAGCCCGTCGGAGCGGGGGGGCGGAGATACGCAGTATTTT. V usage is TRBV4-1 and J usage is TRBJ2-3; 10 nucleotides match TRBD2. CDR3 length: 16 residues. CDR1 MGHRA and CDR2 YSYEKL come from the germline V gene. V was clipped by 4 bases and J by 5 bases; unmatched bases: 9.

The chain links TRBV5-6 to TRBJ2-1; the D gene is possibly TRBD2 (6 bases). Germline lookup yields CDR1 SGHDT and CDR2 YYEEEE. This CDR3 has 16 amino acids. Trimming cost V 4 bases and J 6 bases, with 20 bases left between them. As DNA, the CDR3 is TGTGCCAGCAGCGGGTTTCCGGGACTGGTTTCCAATGAGCAGTTCTTC. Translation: CASSGFPGLVSNEQFF. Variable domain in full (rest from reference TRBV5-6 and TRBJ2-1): DAGVTQSPTHLIKTRGQQVTLRCSPKSGHDTVSWYQQALGQGPQFIFQYYEEEERQRGNFPDRFSGHQFPNYSSELNVNALLLGDSALYLCASSGFPGLVSNEQFFGPGTRLTVL.

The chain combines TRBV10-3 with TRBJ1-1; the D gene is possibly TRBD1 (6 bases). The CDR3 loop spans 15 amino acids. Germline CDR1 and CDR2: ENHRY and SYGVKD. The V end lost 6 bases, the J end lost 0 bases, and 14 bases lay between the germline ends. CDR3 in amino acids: CAIRPQQGLNTEAFF. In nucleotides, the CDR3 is TGTGCCATCAGACCTCAGCAGGGGTTGAACACTGAAGCTTTCTTT.

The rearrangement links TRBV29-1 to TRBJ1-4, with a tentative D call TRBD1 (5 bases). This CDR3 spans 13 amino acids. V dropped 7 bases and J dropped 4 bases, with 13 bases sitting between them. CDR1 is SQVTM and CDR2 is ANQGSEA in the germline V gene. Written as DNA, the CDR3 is TGCAGCGCAAAAGACAGTTATAATGAAAAACTGTTTTTT. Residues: CSAKDSYNEKLFF. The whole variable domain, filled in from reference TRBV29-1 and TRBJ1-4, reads SAVISQKPSRDICQRGTSLTIQCQVDSQVTMMFWYRQQPGQSLTLIATANQGSEATYESGFVIDKFPISRPNLTFSTLTVSNMSPEDSSIYLCSAKDSYNEKLFFGSGTQLSVL.

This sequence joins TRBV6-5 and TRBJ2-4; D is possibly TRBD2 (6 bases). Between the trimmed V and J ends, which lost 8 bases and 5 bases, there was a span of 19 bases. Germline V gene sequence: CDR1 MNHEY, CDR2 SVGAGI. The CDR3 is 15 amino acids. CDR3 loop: CASSRGRSWENIQYF. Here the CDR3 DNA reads TGTGCCAGCTCGCGGGGCCGATCTTGGGAAAACATTCAGTACTTC.

The CDR3 sequence: CASSLVGGSSYEQYF. The CDR3 DNA reads as TGTGCCAGCAGCTTGGTGGGGGGGTCTTCCTACGAGCAGTACTTC. This chain connects TRBV5-4 to TRBJ2-7; 7 nucleotides align to TRBD2. This CDR3 is 15 amino acids long. J gave up 1 base and V 0 bases, and 4 bases lay outside the gene matches. CDR1 and CDR2 from the germline V gene are SGHNT and YYREEE (reference sequence). The full variable domain, with the rest looked up from reference TRBV5-4 and TRBJ2-7, is ETGVTQSPTHLIKTRGQQVTLRCSSQSGHNTVSWYQQALGQGPQFIFQYYREEENGRGNFPPRFSGLQFPNYSSELNVNALELDDSALYLCASSLVGGSSYEQYFGPGTRLTVT.

The CDR3 reads CSVVEGVGSNQPQHF. The DNA for the CDR3 is TGCAGCGTTGTGGAGGGAGTCGGAAGCAATCAGCCCCAGCATTTT. The V gene is TRBV29-1, the J gene TRBJ1-5; no definite D call. The CDR3 contains 15 residues. Germline V gives CDR1 SQVTM, CDR2 ANQGSEA. V lost 4 bases and J 1 base, leaving 14 bases between the germline ends.

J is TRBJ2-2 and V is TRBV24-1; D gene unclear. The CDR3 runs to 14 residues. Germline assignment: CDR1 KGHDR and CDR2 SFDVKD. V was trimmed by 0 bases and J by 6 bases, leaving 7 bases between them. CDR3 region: CATSDLWASGELFF. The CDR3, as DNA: TGTGCCACCAGTGATTTGTGGGCCTCCGGGGAGCTGTTTTTT.